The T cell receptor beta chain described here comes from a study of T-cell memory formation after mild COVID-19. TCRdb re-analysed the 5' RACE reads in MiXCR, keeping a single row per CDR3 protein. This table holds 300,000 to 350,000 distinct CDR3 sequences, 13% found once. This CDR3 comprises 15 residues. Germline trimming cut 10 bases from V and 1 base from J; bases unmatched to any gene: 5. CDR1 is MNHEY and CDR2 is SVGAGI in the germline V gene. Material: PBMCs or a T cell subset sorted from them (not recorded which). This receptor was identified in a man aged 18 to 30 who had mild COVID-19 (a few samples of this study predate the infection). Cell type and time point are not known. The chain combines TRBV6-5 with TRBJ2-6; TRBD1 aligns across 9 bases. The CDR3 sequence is CATGTGLSGANVLTF. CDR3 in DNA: TGTGCCACCGGGACAGGGCTTTCTGGGGCCAACGTCCTGACTTTC.